This T cell receptor beta chain was identified during a study of T cell responses to AZD1222 COVID-19 vaccine. Second-dose schedules of about 4 or about 12 weeks were combined. This CDR3 is 14 amino acids long. In germline, CDR1 is LNHNV, CDR2 YYDKDF (reference sequence). V lost 1 base and J lost 0, with 6 bases in between. Using immunoSEQ multiplex PCR, the repertoire was profiled, and TCRdb retains in-frame clones only, with some absent. Among more than 95,000 clones listed, approximately 89% were seen once. Points on this clone: Its antigen is as yet unknown.

Regarding the study as a whole: Baseline serology detected seropositivity in only six AZD1222 recipients. The donor cohort was predominantly white British with a female majority, and clonal diversity may have been underestimated.

The J gene is TRBJ1-1, the V gene TRBV15; no firm D call. This specimen was peripheral blood, taken 28 days after the second AZD1222 dose. The receptor was isolated from an adult who received the AZD1222 COVID-19 vaccine. In DNA, the CDR3 is TGTGCCACCAGCAGAGTCGCTGTGAACACTGAAGCTTTCTTT. Its protein product is CATSRVAVNTEAFF.